These T cell receptor beta chains were read from a single sample in a study of patients and donors after allogeneic stem cell transplantation. A single record per CDR3 protein comes from TCRdb applying MiXCR to the RT-PCR reads. In the table there are more than 850,000 distinct CDR3 sequences, roughly 18% of which are singletons. Sequenced material: blood, either unsorted or a sorted T cell fraction (not recorded which). These receptors were obtained from a human donor who was either an allogeneic HSCT recipient or a stem cell or donor lymphocyte infusion donor (not recorded which). It is not recorded whose cells these are; they may come from a transplant donor. Each CDR3 is given with its conserved first and last residue. The D gene is left open where the match is weak. Clone size appears in some rows only: once, few, many, or a class for an expanded clone.

>few|TRBJ1-6|14|TRBD1|TRBV30
CAWKGAMKMVSLHF
TGTGCCTGGAAGGGGGCCATGAAAATGGTATCCCTCCACTTT
>.|TRBJ2-1|17|TRBD2|TRBV20-1
CSASRGYAGEIRNEQFF
TGCAGTGCTAGTAGGGGATACGCGGGAGAGATACGGAATGAGCAGTTCTTC
>few|TRBJ2-7|13|.|TRBV12-3/TRBV12-4
CASSSPRGQEQYF
TGTGCCAGCAGTTCCCCCCGGGGGCAAGAGCAGTACTTC
>few|TRBJ2-7|15|.|TRBV20-1
CSARDPGSGAYEQYF
TGCAGTGCTAGAGATCCAGGGTCGGGCGCTTACGAGCAGTACTTC
>few|TRBJ1-6|12|.|TRBV13
CASKGKGSPLHF
TGTGCCAGCAAGGGCAAGGGGTCACCCCTCCACTTT
>few|TRBJ1-2|14|TRBD1|TRBV20-1
CSSNRIGGNYGYTF
TGCAGTTCTAATAGAATAGGGGGCAACTATGGCTACACCTTC
>.|TRBJ2-7|14|.|TRBV3-1
CASSQVQRSYEQYF
TGTGCCAGCAGCCAAGTACAGCGGTCCTACGAGCAGTACTTC
>.|TRBJ1-5|14|.|TRBV10-3
CAISEYEGDQHQHF
TGTGCCATCAGTGAGTATGAAGGGGATCAGCACCAGCATTTT
>.|TRBJ2-1|17|TRBD2|TRBV7-3
CASSWGTSGPSYNEQFF
TGTGCCAGCAGCTGGGGGACTAGCGGCCCCTCCTACAATGAGCAGTTCTTC
>many|TRBJ2-4|13|.|TRBV11-2
CASRPLAKNIQYF
TGTGCCAGCAGGCCTCTGGCCAAAAACATTCAGTACTTC
>few|TRBJ2-5|14|.|TRBV6-1
CASTENRDGETQYF
TGTGCCAGCACTGAGAACAGGGACGGCGAGACCCAGTACTTC
>many|TRBJ2-1|17|.|TRBV12-3/TRBV12-4
CASSLAGPRLFYNEQFF
TGTGCCAGCAGTTTGGCGGGCCCCAGACTATTTTACAATGAGCAGTTCTTC
>few|TRBJ2-5|17|TRBD2|TRBV9
CASSAVGSGGSQETQYF
TGTGCCAGCAGCGCTGTCGGTAGCGGGGGGTCCCAAGAGACCCAGTACTTC
>.|TRBJ2-7|15|.|TRBV21-1
CASSSARVLRHEQYF
TGTGCCAGCAGCTCCGCAAGGGTCCTTAGACACGAGCAGTACTTC
>.|TRBJ1-4|14|.|TRBV7-9
CASSLGAGDEKLFF
TGTGCCAGCAGCTTAGGTGCAGGAGATGAAAAACTGTTTTTT
>few|TRBJ1-1|19|.|TRBV5-1
CASSLTLTVDLWGDTEAFF
TGCGCCAGCAGCTTGACTTTGACAGTTGACCTCTGGGGTGACACTGAAGCTTTCTTT
>few|TRBJ1-1|14|.|TRBV7-9
CASTPGVGDTEAFF
TGTGCCAGCACCCCAGGGGTAGGCGACACTGAAGCTTTCTTT
>.|TRBJ2-7|14|.|TRBV2
CASRRDILSYEQYF
TGTGCCAGCAGGCGGGACATACTATCCTACGAGCAGTACTTC
>many|TRBJ2-3|16|TRBD2|TRBV20-1
CSARVRLASWTDTQYF
TGCAGTGCTAGAGTCAGACTAGCCTCCTGGACAGATACGCAGTATTTT
>.|TRBJ2-1|14|.|TRBV4-1
CASSQPQTRSEQFF
TGCGCCAGCAGCCAGCCCCAGACTAGATCTGAGCAGTTCTTC
>few|TRBJ2-7|14|TRBD2|TRBV27
CASRHGTSGHEQYF
TGTGCCAGCAGACACGGGACTAGCGGCCACGAGCAGTACTTC
>.|TRBJ2-3|16|TRBD2|TRBV12-5
CASGPGLAGGSDTQYF
TGTGCTAGTGGTCCCGGACTAGCGGGAGGTTCAGATACGCAGTATTTT
>many|TRBJ1-2|14|.|TRBV5-6
CASSLDSLNYGYTF
TGTGCCAGCAGCTTGGACAGCCTCAACTATGGCTACACCTTC
>.|TRBJ2-2|12|.|TRBV20-1
CNAPPRAGELFF
TGCAATGCTCCACCTCGGGCCGGGGAGCTGTTTTTT
>.|TRBJ2-5|15|.|TRBV6-2/TRBV6-3
CASRLRAGSQETQYF
TGTGCCAGCAGACTACGGGCGGGGAGCCAAGAGACCCAGTACTTC
>.|TRBJ2-1|12|.|TRBV21-1
CASSTQLGEQFF
TGTGCCAGCAGCACCCAACTAGGCGAGCAGTTCTTC
>once|TRBJ1-1|15|.|TRBV27
CASSSGALMNTEAFF
TGTGCCAGCAGCTCAGGGGCCCTAATGAACACTGAAGCTTTCTTT
>few|TRBJ1-5|13|.|TRBV20-1
CSARLRDNQPQHF
TGCAGTGCTAGGTTGCGGGACAATCAGCCCCAGCATTTT
>.|TRBJ1-2|12|.|TRBV29-1
CSVEGLPGGYTF
TGCAGCGTTGAGGGACTTCCCGGGGGCTACACCTTC
>.|TRBJ1-1|15|TRBD1|TRBV7-2
CASSSLSRGPAEAFF
TGTGCCAGCAGCTCCCTATCCAGGGGGCCGGCTGAAGCTTTCTTT
>few|TRBJ2-7|14|.|TRBV6-1
CASRDARGAYEQYF
TGTGCCAGCAGGGACGCCCGAGGAGCCTACGAGCAGTACTTC
>few|TRBJ1-2|15|TRBD1|TRBV10-3
CAISEEDRANYGYTF
TGTGCCATCAGTGAAGAGGACAGGGCGAACTATGGCTACACCTTC
>many|TRBJ2-7|14|TRBD1|TRBV5-1
CASSLTGSSYEQYF
TGTGCCAGCAGTTTGACAGGGAGCTCCTACGAGCAGTACTTC
>few|TRBJ2-5|17|TRBD2|TRBV4-1
CASSPGLAGSNQETQYF
TGCGCCAGCAGCCCGGGACTAGCGGGGTCAAACCAAGAGACCCAGTACTTC
>.|TRBJ2-5|16|TRBD2|TRBV7-8
CASSLSRTSRPETQYF
TGTGCCAGCAGCCTTTCCCGGACTAGCAGGCCCGAGACCCAGTACTTC
>.|TRBJ1-1|13|.|TRBV20-1
CSVTGLMNTEAFF
TGCAGTGTCACAGGGCTCATGAACACTGAAGCTTTCTTT
>few|TRBJ2-3|15|TRBD1|TRBV25-1
CASQKVQGATDTQYF
TGTGCCAGCCAGAAGGTCCAGGGGGCAACAGATACGCAGTATTTT
>.|TRBJ1-2|15|.|TRBV30
CAWSLLRGANYGYTF
TGTGCCTGGAGTCTTCTCAGGGGAGCTAACTATGGCTACACCTTC
>.|TRBJ2-1|13|.|TRBV29-1
CSVGWADHNEQFF
TGCAGCGTGGGCTGGGCGGACCACAATGAGCAGTTCTTC
>few|TRBJ2-2|17|.|TRBV20-1
CSARDRQLGGSTGELFF
TGCAGTGCTAGAGATCGCCAGCTTGGGGGTAGCACCGGGGAGCTGTTTTTT
>many|TRBJ2-3|14|.|TRBV11-2
CASSLTGKTDTQYF
TGTGCCAGCAGCTTAACCGGGAAGACAGATACGCAGTATTTT
>.|TRBJ1-5|16|.|TRBV7-2
CASSLMKVMGGQPQHF
TGTGCCAGCAGCTTAATGAAGGTTATGGGCGGTCAGCCCCAGCATTTT
>.|TRBJ1-5|12|.|TRBV6-6
CASSPIGSPQHF
TGTGCCAGCAGTCCCATTGGATCGCCCCAGCATTTT
>few|TRBJ2-3|16|.|TRBV5-1
CASSSGLQRGTDTQYF
TGCGCCAGCAGCTCGGGACTCCAGAGGGGCACAGATACGCAGTATTTT
>few|TRBJ1-5|15|TRBD1|TRBV29-1
CSVARWTGEVQPQHF
TGCAGCGTTGCCCGCTGGACAGGGGAAGTTCAGCCCCAGCATTTT
>few|TRBJ2-7|15|.|TRBV5-1
CASSLPHHTSYEQYF
TGCGCCAGCAGCTTGCCCCATCACACCTCCTACGAGCAGTACTTC
>.|TRBJ2-1|15|.|TRBV20-1
CSARSGSRTYNEQFF
TGCAGTGCTAGATCCGGGAGTAGGACCTACAATGAGCAGTTCTTC
>few|TRBJ2-3|15|.|TRBV5-1
CASRQDDSSTDTQYF
TGCGCCAGCAGACAGGACGACTCTAGCACAGATACGCAGTATTTT
>.|TRBJ2-5|14|.|TRBV10-3
CAISSGASQETQYF
TGTGCCATCAGTTCTGGCGCAAGCCAAGAGACCCAGTACTTC
>few|TRBJ1-3|15|.|TRBV30
CAWSAPRGTGNTIYF
TGTGCCTGGAGTGCACCGCGGGGGACTGGAAACACCATATATTTT
>.|TRBJ2-1|17|TRBD2|TRBV3-1
CASSTSWGTSGYNEQFF
TGTGCCAGCAGCACCTCATGGGGGACTAGCGGATACAATGAGCAGTTCTTC
>.|TRBJ2-3|13|.|TRBV2
CASLSGRTDTQYF
TGTGCCAGCTTGAGTGGAAGGACAGATACGCAGTATTTT
>.|TRBJ2-5|16|.|TRBV18
CASSRGLSRDEETQYF
TGTGCCAGCTCACGTGGCCTCAGTCGGGACGAAGAGACCCAGTACTTC
>few|TRBJ1-5|14|.|TRBV20-1
CSAGEDRGAQPQHF
TGCAGTGCTGGAGAGGACCGAGGGGCCCAGCCCCAGCATTTT
>.|TRBJ2-7|16|.|TRBV20-1
CSARDWGRGSSYEQYF
TGCAGTGCTAGAGATTGGGGGCGGGGCTCGAGCTACGAGCAGTACTTC
>.|TRBJ2-3|17|TRBD2|TRBV24-1
CATSDAGTSGSTDTQYF
TGTGCCACCAGTGACGCGGGGACTAGCGGGAGCACAGATACGCAGTATTTT